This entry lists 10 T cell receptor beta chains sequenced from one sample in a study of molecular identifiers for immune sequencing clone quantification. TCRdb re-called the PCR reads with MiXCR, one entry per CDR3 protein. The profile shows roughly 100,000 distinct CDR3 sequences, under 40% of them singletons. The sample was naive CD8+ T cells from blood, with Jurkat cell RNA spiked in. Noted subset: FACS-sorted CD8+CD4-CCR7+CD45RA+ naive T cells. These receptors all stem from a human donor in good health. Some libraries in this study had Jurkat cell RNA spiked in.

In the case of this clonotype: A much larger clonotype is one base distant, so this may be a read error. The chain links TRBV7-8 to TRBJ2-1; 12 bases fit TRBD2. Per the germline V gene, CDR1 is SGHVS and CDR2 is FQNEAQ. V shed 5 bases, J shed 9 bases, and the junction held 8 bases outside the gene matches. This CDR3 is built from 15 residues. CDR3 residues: CASSVRLAGEREQFF. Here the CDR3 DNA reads TGTGCCAGCAGCGTCCGACTAGCGGGAGAGCGTGAGCAGTTCTTC.

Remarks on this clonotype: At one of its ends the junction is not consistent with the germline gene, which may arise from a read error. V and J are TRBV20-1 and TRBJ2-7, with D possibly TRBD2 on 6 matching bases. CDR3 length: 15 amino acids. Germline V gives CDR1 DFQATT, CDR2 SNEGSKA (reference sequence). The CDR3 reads CSARPIRGSIYAQYF. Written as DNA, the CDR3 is TGCAGTGCTCGCCCGATCCGGGGGTCAATCTACGCGCAGTACTTC.

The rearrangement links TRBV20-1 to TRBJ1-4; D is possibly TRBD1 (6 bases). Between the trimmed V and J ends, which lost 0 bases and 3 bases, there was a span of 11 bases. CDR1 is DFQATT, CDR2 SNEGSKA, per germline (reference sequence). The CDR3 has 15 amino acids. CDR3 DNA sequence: TGCAGTGCTAGAGATCTTTCAGGGGCTAATGAAAAACTGTTTTTT. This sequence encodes CSARDLSGANEKLFF.

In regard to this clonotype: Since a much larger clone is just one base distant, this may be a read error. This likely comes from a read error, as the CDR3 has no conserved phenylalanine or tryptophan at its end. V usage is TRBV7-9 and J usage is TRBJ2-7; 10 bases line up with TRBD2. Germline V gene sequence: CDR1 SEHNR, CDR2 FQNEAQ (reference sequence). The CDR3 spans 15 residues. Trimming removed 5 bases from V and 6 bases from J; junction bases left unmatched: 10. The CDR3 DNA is TGTGCCAGCAGCGTCGCCCAAGGACTAGCGGCCGAGCAGTACCTC. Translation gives CASSVAQGLAAEQYL.

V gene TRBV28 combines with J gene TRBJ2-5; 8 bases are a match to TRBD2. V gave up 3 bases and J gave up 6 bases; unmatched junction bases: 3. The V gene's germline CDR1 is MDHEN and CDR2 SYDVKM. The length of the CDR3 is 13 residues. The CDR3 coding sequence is TGTGCCAGCAGTTTTCGGGGGGGGCAGACCCAGTACTTC. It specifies CASSFRGGQTQYF.

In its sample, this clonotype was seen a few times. In DNA, the CDR3 is TGCGCCAGCAGCCACCTGCTCTCTAGCGGGATCCCTGGAAATGAGCAGTTCTTC. This codes for CASSHLLSSGIPGNEQFF. The chain is built from TRBV4-3 and TRBJ2-1; 9 bases agree with TRBD2. Germline loops: CDR1 LGHNA, CDR2 YSLEER. CDR3 length equals 18 residues. Germline trimming cut 3 bases from V and 7 bases from J; bases unmatched to any gene: 16.

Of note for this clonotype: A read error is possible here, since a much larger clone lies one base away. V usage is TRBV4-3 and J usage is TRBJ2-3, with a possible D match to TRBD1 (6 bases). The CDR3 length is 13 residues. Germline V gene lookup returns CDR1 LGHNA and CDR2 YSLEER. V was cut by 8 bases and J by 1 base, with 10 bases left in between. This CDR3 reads CASGSGGTDTQYF. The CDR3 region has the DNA TGCGCCAGCGGCTCAGGGGGCACAGATACGCAGTATTTT.

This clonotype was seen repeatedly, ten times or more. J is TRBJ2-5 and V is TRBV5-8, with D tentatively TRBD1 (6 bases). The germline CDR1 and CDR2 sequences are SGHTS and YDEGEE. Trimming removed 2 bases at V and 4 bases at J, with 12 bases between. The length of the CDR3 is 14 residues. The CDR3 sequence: CASSFTGPVETQYF. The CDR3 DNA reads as TGTGCCAGCAGCTTCACAGGGCCGGTAGAGACCCAGTACTTC.

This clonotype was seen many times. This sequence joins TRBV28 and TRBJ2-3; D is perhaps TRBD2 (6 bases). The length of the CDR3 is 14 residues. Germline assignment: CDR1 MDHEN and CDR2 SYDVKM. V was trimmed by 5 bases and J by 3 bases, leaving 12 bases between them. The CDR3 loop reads CASSPEGITDTQYF. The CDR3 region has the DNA TGTGCCAGCAGTCCGGAGGGTATTACAGATACGCAGTATTTT.

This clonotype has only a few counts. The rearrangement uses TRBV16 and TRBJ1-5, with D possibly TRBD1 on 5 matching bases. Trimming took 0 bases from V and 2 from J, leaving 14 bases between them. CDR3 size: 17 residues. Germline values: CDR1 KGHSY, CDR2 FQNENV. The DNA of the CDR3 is TGTGCCAGCAGCCAATCGAGCGGGGCTATGGGCAATCAGCCCCAGCATTTT. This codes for CASSQSSGAMGNQPQHF.